The 14 T cell receptor beta chains listed next were all sequenced from one sample in a study of T cells in lung cancer brain metastases. Only in-frame clones appear in the TCRdb table, and some are missing; sequencing was by immunoSEQ multiplex PCR. The data hold about 4,900 clones, with 84% observed a single time. Sequencing was carried out using tumor tissue from the primary lung tumor. Receptors originate from a woman aged 45-65 years with non-small cell lung cancer.

The V gene is TRBV15, the J gene TRBJ1-5; D uncertain. Germline CDR1 is LNHNV and CDR2 is YYDKDF (reference sequence). The CDR3 is 13 residues long. Trimming took 4 bases from V and 7 from J, leaving 11 bases between them. The CDR3 DNA reads TGTGCCACCAGCAATCTCCTTAGGCAGCCCCAGCATTTT. It encodes CATSNLLRQPQHF.

This rearrangement joins TRBV4-2 to TRBJ2-7; TRBD2 matches 10 bases. CDR3 size: 17 residues. CDR1 and CDR2 from the germline V gene are LGHNA and YNFKEQ. With V trimmed by 1 base and J by 6 bases, 12 bases remained unmatched. CDR3 sequence (DNA): TGTGCCAGCAGCCAAGGAGGAGGAGCGGGGGGGCTAGGCGAGCAGTACTTC. This encodes CASSQGGGAGGLGEQYF.

The chain uses TRBV29-1 and TRBJ1-2, with D possibly matching TRBD1 (6 bases). This CDR3 comprises 14 residues. Germline assignment: CDR1 SQVTM and CDR2 ANQGSEA. V lost 5 bases to trimming and J lost 3 bases, with 16 bases between them. Here the CDR3 DNA reads TGCAGCGTTCTAGCGGGGGAGGGGGACTATGGCTACACCTTC. It yields the protein CSVLAGEGDYGYTF.

The chain recombines TRBV5-1 with TRBJ1-5, with D unresolved. The length of the CDR3 is 15 residues. Germline values: CDR1 SGHRS, CDR2 YFSETQ. Trimming cost V 0 bases and J 1 base, with 8 bases left between them. The CDR3 is CASSLDQGSNQPQHF. In DNA, the CDR3 is TGCGCCAGCAGCTTGGATCAAGGGAGCAATCAGCCCCAGCATTTT. Full variable domain (outside the CDR3, taken from reference TRBV5-1 and TRBJ1-5): KAGVTQTPRYLIKTRGQQVTLSCSPISGHRSVSWYQQTPGQGLQFLFEYFSETQRNKGNFPGRFSGRQFSNSRSEMNVSTLELGDSALYLCASSLDQGSNQPQHFGDGTRLSIL.

A word on this clone: A junction end diverges from the germline sequence, so it may reflect a read error. This rearrangement joins TRBV20-1 to TRBJ1-2; TRBD1 matches 10 bases. Germline V gene sequence: CDR1 DFQATT, CDR2 SNEGSKA (reference sequence). CDR3 length: 10 amino acids. CDR3 loop: CSAVTGTGVF. Here the CDR3 DNA reads TGCAGTGCTGTTACCGGGACAGGGGTCTTC.

CDR3 bases: TGTGCCAGCTCACCACTACCCTATGGCTACACCTTC. It is translated as CASSPLPYGYTF. V and J are TRBV18 and TRBJ1-2; no definite D call. Trimming shortened V by 1 base and J by 4 bases, and 4 bases separated the two germline ends. This CDR3 is 12 amino acids long. Germline V lookup: CDR1 KGHSH, CDR2 LQKENI.

Written as DNA, the CDR3 is TGCGCCAGCAGCCGACATGACCCCGGGAGCGAGCAGTACTTC. The encoded protein is CASSRHDPGSEQYF. V and J are TRBV4-1 and TRBJ2-7, with D possibly matching TRBD2 (6 bases). The V gene lost 4 bases and the J gene lost 6 bases, with 16 bases spanning the gap. The CDR3 runs 14 residues. The germline CDR1 and CDR2 sequences are MGHRA and YSYEKL.

The chain is built from TRBV5-1 and TRBJ2-6; D unresolved. The CDR3 extends over 15 amino acids. Trimming pared 6 bases from V and 0 bases from J, leaving 10 bases between. CDR1 and CDR2 from the germline V gene are SGHRS and YFSETQ. This CDR3 is CASNSKTSGANVLTF. The CDR3 DNA sequence: TGCGCCAGCAACTCCAAGACCTCTGGGGCCAACGTCCTGACTTTC.

This chain links TRBV11-2 with TRBJ1-1; the match to TRBD1 covers 7 bases. The CDR3 has 14 residues. Per germline, CDR1 SGHAT and CDR2 FQNNGV. J gave up 5 bases and V 3 bases, and 6 bases lay outside the gene matches. CDR3 nucleotides: TGTGCCAGCAGCTTGGATAGGGGGCGGACTGAAGCTTTCTTT. Protein product: CASSLDRGRTEAFF.

The rearrangement joins TRBV28 to TRBJ1-5, with no clear D. Trimming stripped 3 bases from V and 3 bases from J, with 12 bases between. Per the germline V gene, CDR1 is MDHEN and CDR2 is SYDVKM. The CDR3 loop spans 15 amino acids. The CDR3 protein is CASSFGWSINQPQHF. In nucleotides, the CDR3 is TGTGCCAGCAGTTTTGGTTGGTCCATCAATCAGCCCCAGCATTTT.

The chain combines TRBV4-2 with TRBJ2-3, with 8 bases that match TRBD2. J was trimmed by 4 bases and V by 1 base; bases with no gene match: 4. The CDR3 extends over 15 amino acids. CDR1 is LGHNA and CDR2 is YNFKEQ in the germline V gene. This chain's CDR3 is CASSQAGGASDTQYF. Written as DNA, the CDR3 is TGTGCCAGCAGCCAAGCGGGGGGGGCATCAGATACGCAGTATTTT.

The chain joins TRBV5-1 to TRBJ2-1; 7 bases line up with TRBD2. Germline trimming cut 4 bases from V and 6 bases from J; bases unmatched to any gene: 10. This CDR3 contains 15 residues. CDR1 is SGHRS, CDR2 YFSETQ, per germline. The CDR3 loop is CASSPGGGAANEQFF. CDR3 nucleotide sequence: TGCGCCAGCAGCCCTGGGGGAGGGGCGGCCAATGAGCAGTTCTTC.

The V gene is TRBV11-2, the J gene TRBJ2-3; TRBD2 agrees at 7 bases. The CDR3 loop spans 15 amino acids. V trimming: 0 bases; J trimming: 5 bases; junction bases outside the gene matches: 5. Germline V gene sequence: CDR1 SGHAT, CDR2 FQNNGV. CDR3 bases: TGTGCCAGCAGCTTAGAACGGACTAGATTAGATACGCAGTATTTT. This codes for CASSLERTRLDTQYF.

The chain combines TRBV2 with TRBJ1-1, with TRBD1 identical over 8 bases. The CDR3 is 15 residues long. Looked up from germline, CDR1 is SNHLY and CDR2 is FYNNEI. CDR3 in amino acids: CTNSRTGQISREAFF. CDR3 in DNA: TGTACCAACAGTCGGACAGGGCAGATTAGTCGGGAAGCTTTCTTT.